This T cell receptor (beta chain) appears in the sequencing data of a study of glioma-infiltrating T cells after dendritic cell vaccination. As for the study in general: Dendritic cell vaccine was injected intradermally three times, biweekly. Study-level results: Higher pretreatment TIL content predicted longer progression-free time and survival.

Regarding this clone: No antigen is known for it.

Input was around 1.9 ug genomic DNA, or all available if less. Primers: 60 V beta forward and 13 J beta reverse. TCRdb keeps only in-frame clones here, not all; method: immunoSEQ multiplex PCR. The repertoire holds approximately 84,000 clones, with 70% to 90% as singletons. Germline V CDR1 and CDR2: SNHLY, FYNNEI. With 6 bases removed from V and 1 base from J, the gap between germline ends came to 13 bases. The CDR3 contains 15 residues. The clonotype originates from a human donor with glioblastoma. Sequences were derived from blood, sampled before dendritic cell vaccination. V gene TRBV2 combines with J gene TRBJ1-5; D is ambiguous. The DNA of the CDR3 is TGTGCCAGCAGGTGGTCAGCTAGAAGCAATCAGCCCCAGCATTTT. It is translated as CASRWSARSNQPQHF.